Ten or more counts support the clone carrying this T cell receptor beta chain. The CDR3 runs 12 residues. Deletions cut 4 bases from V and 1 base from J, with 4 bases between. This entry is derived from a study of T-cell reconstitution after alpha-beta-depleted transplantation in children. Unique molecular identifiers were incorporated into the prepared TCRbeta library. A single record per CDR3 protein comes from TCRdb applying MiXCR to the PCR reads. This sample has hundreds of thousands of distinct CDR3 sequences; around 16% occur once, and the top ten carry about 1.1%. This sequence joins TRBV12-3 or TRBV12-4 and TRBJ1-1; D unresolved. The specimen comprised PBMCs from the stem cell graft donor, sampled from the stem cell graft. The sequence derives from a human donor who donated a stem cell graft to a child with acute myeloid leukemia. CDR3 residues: CASSSWNTEAFF. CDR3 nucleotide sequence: TGTGCCAGCAGTTCATGGAACACTGAAGCTTTCTTT.